This T cell receptor (beta chain) was observed in a study of cytomegalovirus exposure and HLA in healthy donors. Study-wide findings and caveats: TCR association rates varied by HLA locus in a later analysis, with DRB1 highest and HLA-C lowest.

CDR1 is SGHNT, CDR2 YYREEE, per germline (reference sequence). V lost 4 bases, J lost 3 bases, and 18 bases lay in between. The CDR3 extends over 16 amino acids. This PCR relied on a set of 60 Vbeta primers and 13 Jbeta primers. Profiled with immunoSEQ multiplex PCR; TCRdb holds only in-frame clones, not every one. The sample holds 150,000 to 200,000 clones, approximately 82% seen once. Details on this clone: What it binds is not known.

The sequenced sample was PBMCs. J is TRBJ2-3 and V is TRBV5-4; D perhaps matches TRBD1 (7 bases). The TCR comes from a male donor in good health and CMV-seronegative. The CDR3 sequence: CASSLPQGGRTDTQYF. The CDR3 DNA reads as TGTGCCAGCAGCCTCCCCCAGGGGGGTCGGACAGATACGCAGTATTTT.